Given below is one TCR beta chain in context. Its matching antigen is unknown. Via MiXCR, TCRdb re-called the RT-PCR reads, giving one row per CDR3 protein. The sample includes under 950,000 distinct CDR3 sequences, 21% seen only once; the top ten take 10% to 13%. Trimming removed 3 bases from V and 3 bases from J; junction bases left unmatched: 9. The germline CDR1 and CDR2 sequences are SGDLS and YYNGEE. The CDR3 length is 16 residues. This record comes from a study of response to subunit inactivated influenza vaccine. Notes on the study in general: Few new T cells, the authors suggested, are recruited by each seasonal influenza vaccination.

The source of this sequence is a man aged 45-65 years who received an inactivated influenza vaccine. This rearrangement joins TRBV9 to TRBJ2-3; 8 positions agree with TRBD1. This material consisted of PBMCs from blood, taken roughly 5 days after vaccination. The CDR3 DNA sequence: TGTGCCAGCAGCGGGACCACAGGGGGTCGGACAGATACGCAGTATTTT. Translation gives CASSGTTGGRTDTQYF.